Presented here are 29 T cell receptor beta chains from one specimen sequenced in a study of blood T cell repertoires in COVID-19. The repertoire was sequenced with immunoSEQ multiplex PCR; TCRdb's copy has only in-frame clones and lacks some. In the table there are roughly 250,000 clones, 88% of which are singletons. Specimen: peripheral blood. The source is a woman aged 25 to 39 with acute or convalescent COVID-19.

The rearrangement uses TRBV19 and TRBJ1-3; no reliable D call. The V end was cut by 5 bases, the J end by 0 bases, with 11 bases between. Germline V gives CDR1 LNHDA, CDR2 SQIVND (reference sequence). CDR3 length: 15 residues. CDR3 region: CASSFSVGSGNTIYF. The CDR3 DNA reads TGTGCCAGTAGTTTCTCTGTCGGCTCTGGAAACACCATATATTTT. The whole variable domain, filled in from reference TRBV19 and TRBJ1-3, reads DGGITQSPKYLFRKEGQNVTLSCEQNLNHDAMYWYRQDPGQGLRLIYYSQIVNDFQKGDIAEGYSVSREKKESFPLTVTSAQKNPTAFYLCASSFSVGSGNTIYFGEGSWLTVV.

V usage is TRBV11-3 and J usage is TRBJ1-4, with D unresolved. Germline-derived CDR1 and CDR2 are SGHNT and YENEEA. This CDR3 has 14 amino acids. Trimming took 4 bases from V and 8 from J, leaving 14 bases between them. In DNA form, the CDR3 reads TGTGCCAGCAGCTCCGGACTACAGCAAGAAAAACTGTTTTTT. This sequence encodes CASSSGLQQEKLFF.

This clone has a single count. V usage is TRBV7-6 and J usage is TRBJ1-3; no definite D call. Per the germline V gene, CDR1 is SGHVS and CDR2 is FNYEAQ. This CDR3 has 13 residues. Trimming shortened V by 5 bases and J by 0 bases, and 5 bases separated the two germline ends. Here the CDR3 reads CASSQSSGNTIYF. The CDR3 nucleotides are TGTGCCAGCAGCCAGTCCTCTGGAAACACCATATATTTT.

The rearrangement uses TRBV7-9 and TRBJ1-4; TRBD1 might be the D (6 bases). The CDR3 runs 15 residues. Trimming pared 0 bases from V and 8 bases from J, leaving 13 bases between. CDR1 and CDR2 (germline): SEHNR, FQNEAQ (reference sequence). The CDR3 sequence: CASSLAQGRSEKLFF. The CDR3 DNA reads TGTGCCAGCAGCTTAGCCCAGGGGCGGTCGGAAAAACTGTTTTTT. The full variable domain, its missing parts supplied by reference TRBV7-9 and TRBJ1-4, is DTGVSQNPRHKITKRGQNVTFRCDPISEHNRLYWYRQTLGQGPEFLTYFQNEAQLEKSRLLSDRFSAERPKGSFSTLEIQRTEQGDSAMYLCASSLAQGRSEKLFFGSGTQLSVL.

The gene calls are TRBV11-3 and TRBJ2-5; 9 bases fit TRBD2. Losses at the gene ends were 1 base for V and 2 bases for J; bases not matched to a gene: 11. Germline V gene sequence: CDR1 SGHNT, CDR2 YENEEA. The CDR3 is 18 residues long. The CDR3 sequence is CASSLARGSGSGQETQYF. In DNA form, the CDR3 reads TGTGCCAGCAGCTTAGCGAGGGGTAGCGGGAGCGGGCAAGAGACCCAGTACTTC.

This clone has only a few counts. This chain connects TRBV6-5 to TRBJ1-5, with D maybe TRBD1 (5 bases). Germline V CDR1 and CDR2: MNHEY, SVGAGI. Trimming shortened V by 5 bases and J by 9 bases, and 8 bases separated the two germline ends. The CDR3 is 11 amino acids. As DNA, the CDR3 is TGTGCCAGCAGTCACGGGGGGCCCCAGCATTTT. This gives the protein CASSHGGPQHF.

The genes are TRBV19 and TRBJ2-2; D unresolved. Trimming pared 1 base from V and 1 base from J, leaving 4 bases between. Germline V lookup: CDR1 LNHDA, CDR2 SQIVND (reference sequence). The CDR3 is made up of 14 amino acids. The CDR3 DNA sequence: TGTGCCAGTAGTATAGCCCGGAACACCGGGGAGCTGTTTTTT. This gives the protein CASSIARNTGELFF. The whole variable domain, filled in from reference TRBV19 and TRBJ2-2, reads DGGITQSPKYLFRKEGQNVTLSCEQNLNHDAMYWYRQDPGQGLRLIYYSQIVNDFQKGDIAEGYSVSREKKESFPLTVTSAQKNPTAFYLCASSIARNTGELFFGEGSRLTVL.

This sequence joins TRBV10-3 and TRBJ2-1, with 10 positions matching TRBD2. Per the germline V gene, CDR1 is ENHRY and CDR2 is SYGVKD. Germline trimming cut 5 bases from V and 10 bases from J; bases unmatched to any gene: 11. This CDR3 contains 15 residues. The CDR3: CAISSESGRAFEQFF. For the CDR3, the DNA is TGTGCCATCAGTTCGGAGAGCGGGAGGGCCTTCGAGCAGTTCTTC.

V usage is TRBV19 and J usage is TRBJ1-6; TRBD1 might be the D (6 bases). Germline V CDR1 and CDR2: LNHDA, SQIVND (reference sequence). V dropped 3 bases and J dropped 4 bases, with 10 bases sitting between them. This CDR3 has 15 residues. The CDR3 protein is CASSIAGDYNSPLHF. In DNA, the CDR3 is TGTGCCAGTAGTATCGCAGGGGATTATAATTCACCCCTCCACTTT.

The chain links TRBV4-3 to TRBJ2-5; 11 nucleotides agree with TRBD2. This CDR3 spans 21 amino acids. In germline, CDR1 is LGHNA, CDR2 YSLEER. V shed 0 bases, J shed 2 bases, and the junction held 17 bases outside the gene matches. The CDR3 reads CASSQELTLTSGGLGQETQYF. CDR3 sequence (DNA): TGCGCCAGCAGCCAAGAATTGACCCTAACTAGCGGGGGATTAGGGCAAGAGACCCAGTACTTC.

The J gene is TRBJ1-2, the V gene TRBV3-1 (or the pseudogene TRBV3-2); 9 bases are a match to TRBD1. The CDR3 loop spans 13 amino acids. The germline V gene encodes CDR1 LGHDT and CDR2 YNNKEL (reference sequence). The V and J ends lost 5 bases and 7 bases, in that order; junction bases with no gene match: 5. For the CDR3, the DNA is TGTGCCAGCAGCATGACAGGGGGGCCTGGCTACACCTTC. Translated, it gives CASSMTGGPGYTF.

The V gene is TRBV30, the J gene TRBJ2-1, with TRBD2 identical over 11 bases. V shed 6 bases and J 3 bases; nucleotides not matched to a gene: 4. The CDR3 spans 14 residues. The V gene's germline CDR1 is GTSNPN and CDR2 SVGIG (reference sequence). CDR3 DNA sequence: TGTGCCTGCCCGGGACTAGCGGTCTACAATGAGCAGTTCTTC. It codes for CACPGLAVYNEQFF.

The chain combines TRBV7-2 with TRBJ2-3; no clear D gene. The V and J ends lost 0 bases and 8 bases respectively, with 12 bases between them. The germline CDR1 and CDR2 sequences are SGHTA and FQGNSA. CDR3 length: 14 amino acids. CDR3: CASSLAFGTGTQYF. As DNA, the CDR3 is TGTGCCAGCAGCTTAGCGTTCGGTACGGGTACGCAGTATTTT.

This sequence joins TRBV15 and TRBJ2-7, with 7 bases matching TRBD2. The V gene's germline CDR1 is LNHNV and CDR2 YYDKDF (reference sequence). The trim removed 0 bases at V and 6 bases at J, leaving 8 bases unmatched. The CDR3 consists of 15 residues. The CDR3 spells CATSREGGGRGEQYF. The CDR3 nucleotides read TGTGCCACCAGCAGAGAAGGCGGGGGTAGGGGCGAGCAGTACTTC.

This chain uses TRBV25-1 with TRBJ1-2; D is possibly TRBD1 (6 bases). Between the trimmed V and J ends, which lost 3 bases and 1 base, there was a span of 21 bases. The CDR3 is 18 residues long. Looked up from germline, CDR1 is MGHDK and CDR2 is SYGVNS. For the CDR3, the DNA is TGTGCCAGCAGTGAGGTCGGGGTTACAGGGTCCCTTAACTATGGCTACACCTTC. Translating it yields CASSEVGVTGSLNYGYTF.

The chain combines TRBV9 with TRBJ2-3; possible D gene TRBD2, 6 bases. CDR1 is SGDLS and CDR2 is YYNGEE in the germline V gene. CDR3 length: 15 residues. V dropped 0 bases and J dropped 0 bases, with 8 bases sitting between them. In DNA form, the CDR3 reads TGTGCCAGCAGCGTAGACGGGACTAGCACAGATACGCAGTATTTT. Protein sequence: CASSVDGTSTDTQYF.

The chain links TRBV7-2 to TRBJ2-7, with 11 bases fitting TRBD2. This CDR3 region has 16 residues. Looked up from germline, CDR1 is SGHTA and CDR2 is FQGNSA. The V gene end was trimmed by 1 base and the J gene end by 1 base; junction bases not matched to a gene: 3. CDR3 residues: CASSLEGTSGSYEQYF. CDR3 in DNA: TGTGCCAGCAGCTTAGAAGGGACTAGCGGATCCTACGAGCAGTACTTC.

The CDR3 nucleotides are TGTGCCAGCAGTTACTCTGCCGACAGTACCTACGAGCAGTACTTC. Protein product: CASSYSADSTYEQYF. The gene calls are TRBV6-5 and TRBJ2-7; D is possibly TRBD1 (5 bases). The CDR3 runs to 15 residues. V was cut by 0 bases and J by 2 bases, with 11 bases left in between. The germline V gene encodes CDR1 MNHEY and CDR2 SVGAGI.

This clone was seen only once. V and J are TRBV5-1 and TRBJ1-2, with 9 bases identical to TRBD1. The CDR3 is 15 residues long. From germline, CDR1 is SGHRS and CDR2 YFSETQ. V lost 0 bases, J lost 8 bases, and 8 bases stayed unmatched. The DNA for the CDR3 is TGCGCCAGCAGCTTGGGTCCGACAGGGGGAGAAGGCTACACCTTC. Translated: CASSLGPTGGEGYTF. The full variable domain, completed using reference TRBV5-1 and TRBJ1-2, is KAGVTQTPRYLIKTRGQQVTLSCSPISGHRSVSWYQQTPGQGLQFLFEYFSETQRNKGNFPGRFSGRQFSNSRSEMNVSTLELGDSALYLCASSLGPTGGEGYTFGSGTRLTVV.

The chain uses TRBV6-5 and TRBJ2-7, with a tentative D call TRBD2 (6 bases). V lost 5 bases, J lost 2 bases, and 16 bases lay in between. Germline V lookup: CDR1 MNHEY, CDR2 SVGAGI. The CDR3 contains 15 residues. The CDR3 DNA reads as TGTGCCAGCAGTCCTCGGGACTCTATTACCTACGAGCAGTACTTC. As protein: CASSPRDSITYEQYF.

The V and J genes are TRBV18 and TRBJ2-5; D is possibly TRBD2 (5 bases). The CDR3 length is 15 residues. Germline-derived CDR1 and CDR2 are KGHSH and LQKENI. Trimming pared 4 bases from V and 5 bases from J, leaving 17 bases between. CDR3 DNA: TGTGCCAGCTCACAAGGACTCTTAGGTGGGGAGACCCAGTACTTC. Amino acid sequence: CASSQGLLGGETQYF.

The chain combines TRBV5-1 with TRBJ1-6; 9 positions agree with TRBD1. Germline CDR1 is SGHRS and CDR2 is YFSETQ. V lost 4 bases, J lost 5 bases, and 4 bases stayed unmatched. There are 15 residues in the CDR3. CDR3 sequence (DNA): TGCGCCAGCAGCGTGACAGGGGGGGATAATTCACCCCTCCACTTT. Protein product: CASSVTGGDNSPLHF.

The V gene is TRBV27, the J gene TRBJ1-6; D unresolved. Germline V gene data show CDR1 as MNHEY and CDR2 as SMNVEV (reference sequence). The V gene lost 5 bases and the J gene lost 6 bases, with 14 bases spanning the gap. The CDR3 runs 15 residues. This chain's CDR3 is CASSPQVNRNSPLHF. The DNA of the CDR3 is TGTGCCAGCAGTCCCCAGGTTAACCGTAATTCACCCCTCCACTTT.

The chain links TRBV5-1 to TRBJ2-3, with 7 nucleotides matching TRBD2. Per germline, CDR1 SGHRS and CDR2 YFSETQ. The ends lost 3 bases at V and 3 bases at J; junction bases unmatched: 10. This CDR3 comprises 16 residues. CDR3 amino acids: CASSSIWREITDTQYF. The CDR3 DNA sequence: TGCGCCAGCAGCTCTATTTGGCGGGAGATTACAGATACGCAGTATTTT.

V and J are TRBV7-2 and TRBJ2-2; possibly TRBD1 for D (6 bases). There are 18 residues in the CDR3. The V end lost 1 base, the J end lost 4 bases, and 19 bases lay between the germline ends. The V gene's germline CDR1 is SGHTA and CDR2 FQGNSA. The CDR3 is CASSLDRAGPLSTGELFF. CDR3 in DNA: TGTGCCAGCAGCTTAGACAGGGCAGGACCCTTGTCCACCGGGGAGCTGTTTTTT.

This clone was picked up one time. V is TRBV21-1 and J is TRBJ2-7; the table assigns TRBD2, which was not confirmed against the DNA. TRBV21-1 is noted as a pseudogene. The CDR3 runs 15 residues. The CDR3 region has the DNA TGTGCCAGCAGCAAAGGGGTAGGAGTACCCTACGAGCAGTACTTC. Translation gives CASSKGVGVPYEQYF.

This chain uses TRBV24-1 with TRBJ1-1; 7 bases are a match to TRBD1. Trimming at V came to 4 bases and at J to 9 bases, leaving 7 bases not matched to a gene. There are 13 residues in the CDR3. Per the germline V gene, CDR1 is KGHDR and CDR2 is SFDVKD. This CDR3 is CATSDVQGKQAFF. The CDR3 nucleotides read TGTGCCACCAGTGACGTACAGGGGAAACAAGCTTTCTTT.

This chain uses TRBV5-1 with TRBJ2-2, with 7 bases fitting TRBD2. This CDR3 is 17 amino acids long. The germline V gene encodes CDR1 SGHRS and CDR2 YFSETQ. V shed 2 bases and J 5 bases; nucleotides not matched to a gene: 12. This CDR3 reads CASSFDPLAGYTGELFF. CDR3 sequence (DNA): TGCGCCAGCAGCTTCGACCCCTTAGCGGGTTATACCGGGGAGCTGTTTTTT.

The chain uses TRBV7-3 and TRBJ2-5; D gene uncertain. With 1 base removed from V and 5 bases from J, the gap between germline ends came to 5 bases. CDR3 length equals 12 residues. Germline V gives CDR1 SGHTA, CDR2 FQGTGA. The DNA of the CDR3 is TGTGCCAGCAGCTTAATGAGTGAGACCCAGTACTTC. Residues: CASSLMSETQYF.